This passage covers 15 T cell receptor beta chains from one sample sequenced in a study of control samples from healthy donors and cancer patients. Some clones are missing from TCRdb's copy, which holds only in-frame ones; the method was immunoSEQ multiplex PCR. The sample yields fewer than 95,000 clones, roughly 86% seen once. Material for sequencing was blood. The origin of the receptors is a young man in good health.

This clone was counted only a few times. This chain uses TRBV19 with TRBJ1-5; 8 nucleotides align to TRBD1. The length of the CDR3 is 15 residues. Per germline, CDR1 LNHDA and CDR2 SQIVND (reference sequence). V lost 6 bases, J lost 6 bases, and 10 bases stayed unmatched. The CDR3 DNA is TGTGCCAGTAGCCCGACAGGGGAGCAGAGTCAGCCCCAGCATTTT. Translated, it gives CASSPTGEQSQPQHF.

CDR3 sequence: CAIRRDRGLGGYTF. Written as DNA, the CDR3 is TGTGCCATCAGGCGGGACAGGGGTCTGGGAGGCTACACCTTC. The rearrangement uses TRBV10-3 and TRBJ1-2, with 10 nucleotides matching TRBD1. The CDR3 consists of 14 residues. With 6 bases clipped from V and 8 bases from J, the junction kept 9 bases outside the gene matches. CDR1 and CDR2 (germline): ENHRY, SYGVKD.

The chain links TRBV4-1 to TRBJ2-3, with 9 bases that match TRBD2. V lost 1 base, J lost 4 bases, and 9 bases stayed unmatched. Germline CDR1 is MGHRA and CDR2 is YSYEKL. The CDR3 totals 17 residues. CDR3 DNA sequence: TGCGCCAGCAGCCAAGGAACTATGGGCGGGGGGGCAGATACGCAGTATTTT. It encodes CASSQGTMGGGADTQYF.

In nucleotides, the CDR3 is TGTGCCAGCAGTAGAACCGGGGAGCTGTTTTTT. This codes for CASSRTGELFF. The rearrangement uses TRBV12-3 or TRBV12-4 and TRBJ2-2; D not resolved. The CDR3 sequence is 11 residues long. V was pared by 5 bases and J by 5 bases, with 3 bases between.

This chain joins TRBV20-1 and TRBJ2-7; D not certain. Germline lookup yields CDR1 DFQATT and CDR2 SNEGSKA (reference sequence). The germline V and J ends were trimmed by 3 bases and 0 bases, with 9 bases remaining between them. The CDR3 is made up of 13 amino acids. Here the CDR3 DNA reads TGCAGTGCTAGTCCGGGCCCCTCCTACGAGCAGTACGTC. Its translation: CSASPGPSYEQYV.

V usage is TRBV27 and J usage is TRBJ2-3; maybe TRBD2 (6 bases). CDR1 and CDR2 from the germline V gene are MNHEY and SMNVEV (reference sequence). This CDR3 has 15 residues. V lost 8 bases and J lost 5, with 20 bases in between. DNA for the CDR3: TGTGCCAGCTCCCGTAGGGACTCCCGAGGAGATACGCAGTATTTT. Encoded protein: CASSRRDSRGDTQYF.

The chain uses TRBV6-1 and TRBJ1-2; D possibly corresponds to TRBD1 (5 bases). V gave up 2 bases and J gave up 8 bases, with 12 bases separating them. Germline V CDR1 and CDR2: MNHNS, SASEGT. The CDR3 is 13 amino acids. CDR3 DNA: TGTGCCAGCAGTGAATCGGGGGATGACGGCTACACCTTC. This codes for CASSESGDDGYTF.

The rearrangement joins TRBV7-9 to TRBJ1-5, with 7 bases fitting TRBD1. CDR3 length equals 15 residues. V trimming: 3 bases; J trimming: 3 bases; junction bases outside the gene matches: 5. Looked up from germline, CDR1 is SEHNR and CDR2 is FQNEAQ (reference sequence). CDR3 region: CASSLSQGFNQPQHF. The CDR3 DNA reads TGTGCCAGCAGCTTGTCACAGGGGTTCAATCAGCCCCAGCATTTT.

The V and J genes are TRBV30 and TRBJ2-4; D is perhaps TRBD2 (7 bases). CDR3 length: 12 amino acids. Trimming pared 1 base from V and 7 bases from J, leaving 8 bases between. Germline lookup yields CDR1 GTSNPN and CDR2 SVGIG (reference sequence). This CDR3 reads CAWSAGGNIQYF. The CDR3 bases are TGTGCCTGGAGTGCGGGGGGCAACATTCAGTACTTC.

V usage is TRBV6-6 and J usage is TRBJ1-1; 7 bases map to TRBD1. Looked up from germline, CDR1 is MNHNY and CDR2 is SVGAGI (reference sequence). J gave up 7 bases and V 6 bases, and 11 bases lay outside the gene matches. The CDR3 spans 14 residues. CDR3 amino acids: CASSYRGQDSEAFF. The CDR3 bases are TGTGCCAGCAGCTACAGGGGTCAGGACAGTGAAGCTTTCTTT.

The rearrangement uses TRBV4-1 and TRBJ1-1; D is perhaps TRBD1 (5 bases). Per germline, CDR1 MGHRA and CDR2 YSYEKL. V dropped 1 base and J dropped 2 bases, with 8 bases sitting between them. This CDR3 contains 14 residues. The CDR3 DNA is TGCGCCAGCAGCCAAGTGGGGGAAAACACTGAAGCTTTCTTT. Translation gives CASSQVGENTEAFF.

The V gene is TRBV6-5, the J gene TRBJ1-4, with 9 bases identical to TRBD1. The germline gives CDR1 MNHEY, CDR2 SVGAGI. The ends lost 4 bases at V and 8 bases at J; junction bases unmatched: 5. The CDR3 loop spans 14 amino acids. CDR3 amino acids: CASSSGTGKEKLFF. DNA of the CDR3: TGTGCCAGCAGTTCAGGGACAGGGAAGGAAAAACTGTTTTTT.

The chain joins TRBV11-1 to TRBJ2-1; TRBD2 is a possible D gene (6 bases). Germline assignment: CDR1 SGHAT and CDR2 FQDESV (reference sequence). This CDR3 comprises 16 residues. V lost 5 bases and J 2 bases, leaving 16 bases between the germline ends. In DNA, the CDR3 is TGTGCCAGCAGCCAGAGATCTAGCGCACCCTACAATGAGCAGTTCTTC. This codes for CASSQRSSAPYNEQFF.

This rearrangement joins TRBV29-1 to TRBJ2-2; D may correspond to TRBD1 or TRBD2 (5 bases each). This CDR3 is 13 amino acids long. CDR1 is SQVTM, CDR2 ANQGSEA, per germline. V was pared by 6 bases and J by 5 bases, with 13 bases between. CDR3 loop: CSVTGPDTGELFF. CDR3 nucleotides: TGCAGCGTGACGGGACCTGATACCGGGGAGCTGTTTTTT.

This clone was seen only once. V and J are TRBV5-1 and TRBJ2-7; D might be TRBD1 or TRBD2, each matching 5 bases. Germline values: CDR1 SGHRS, CDR2 YFSETQ. The CDR3 sequence is 14 residues long. Trimming stripped 0 bases from V and 6 bases from J, with 13 bases between. In nucleotides, the CDR3 is TGCGCCAGCAGCTTGGGAGGGGTAAGGACCGAGCAGTACTTC. Translation: CASSLGGVRTEQYF.